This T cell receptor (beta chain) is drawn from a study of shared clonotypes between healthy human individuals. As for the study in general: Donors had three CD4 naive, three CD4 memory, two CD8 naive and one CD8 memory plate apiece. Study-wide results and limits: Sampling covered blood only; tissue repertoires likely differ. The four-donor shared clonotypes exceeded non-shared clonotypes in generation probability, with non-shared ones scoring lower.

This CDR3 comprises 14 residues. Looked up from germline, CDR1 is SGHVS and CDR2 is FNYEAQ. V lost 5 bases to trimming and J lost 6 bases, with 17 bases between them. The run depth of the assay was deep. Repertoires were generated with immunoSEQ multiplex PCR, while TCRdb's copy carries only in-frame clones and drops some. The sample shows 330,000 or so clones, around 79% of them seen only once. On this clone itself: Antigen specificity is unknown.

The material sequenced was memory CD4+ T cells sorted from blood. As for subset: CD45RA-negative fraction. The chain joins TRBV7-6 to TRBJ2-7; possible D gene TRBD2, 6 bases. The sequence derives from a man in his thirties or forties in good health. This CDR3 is CASSRLGGRGEQYF. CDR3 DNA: TGTGCCAGCAGCCGTCTGGGGGGTCGCGGCGAGCAGTACTTC. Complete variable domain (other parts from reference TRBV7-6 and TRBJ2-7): GAGVSQSPRYKVTKRGQDVALRCDPISGHVSLYWYRQALGQGPEFLTYFNYEAQQDKSGLPNDRFSAERPEGSISTLTIQRTEQRDSAMYRCASSRLGGRGEQYFGPGTRLTVT.